Below are 19 T cell receptor beta chains sequenced from a single sample in a study of blood T cell repertoires in COVID-19. Using immunoSEQ multiplex PCR, the repertoire was profiled, and TCRdb retains in-frame clones only, with some absent. Of roughly 250,000 clones in the sample, 80% to 90% were seen once. The sequencing input was PBMCs or T cells enriched from blood (not recorded which). These receptors all stem from a young woman who had recovered from COVID-19.

The chain is built from TRBV21-1 and TRBJ1-1; no DNA check was done on the table's D call, TRBD1. TRBV21-1 is annotated as a pseudogene. The CDR3 spans 15 residues. For the CDR3, the DNA is TGTGCCAGCAGGATCCAATCGGGACAGTACACTGAAGCTTTCTTT. The encoded protein is CASRIQSGQYTEAFF.

The V gene is TRBV3-1 (or the pseudogene TRBV3-2), the J gene TRBJ1-3, with D unclear. Germline CDR1 LGHDT, CDR2 YNNKEL (reference sequence). The CDR3 covers 16 residues. V lost 4 bases, J lost 0 bases, and 13 bases lay in between. The CDR3 sequence: CASSPSGEDSGNTIYF. The CDR3 region has the DNA TGTGCCAGCAGCCCCTCCGGGGAGGACTCTGGAAACACCATATATTTT.

In its sample, this clone was seen once. The J gene is TRBJ2-7, the V gene TRBV20-1; 8 bases map to TRBD1. Germline CDR1 reads DFQATT; CDR2 reads SNEGSKA (reference sequence). V lost 3 bases to trimming and J lost 2 bases; unmatched junction nucleotides: 9. This CDR3 spans 15 amino acids. CDR3 nucleotides: TGCAGTGCTAGTAGCCGGGACAGGCCTACCTACGAGCAGTACTTC. Translation gives CSASSRDRPTYEQYF.

CDR3 region: CATRDIRNQPQHF. CDR3 bases: TGTGCCACCAGGGACATCCGGAATCAGCCCCAGCATTTT. The rearrangement links TRBV15 to TRBJ1-5, with D tentatively TRBD1 (5 bases). There are 13 residues in the CDR3. Trimming removed 6 bases from V and 4 bases from J, with 10 bases in between. Germline V CDR1 and CDR2: LNHNV, YYDKDF (reference sequence).

CDR3 in amino acids: CASSLMSRHSLNNEKLFF. CDR3 bases: TGTGCCAGCAGCCTAATGAGCCGGCACAGCCTAAATAATGAAAAACTGTTTTTT. The genes are TRBV7-6 and TRBJ1-4; no clear D. CDR1 is SGHVS and CDR2 is FNYEAQ in the germline V gene. This CDR3 spans 18 amino acids. The germline V and J ends were trimmed by 5 bases and 4 bases, with 23 bases remaining between them. The whole variable domain, remainder taken from reference TRBV7-6 and TRBJ1-4, is GAGVSQSPRYKVTKRGQDVALRCDPISGHVSLYWYRQALGQGPEFLTYFNYEAQQDKSGLPNDRFSAERPEGSISTLTIQRTEQRDSAMYRCASSLMSRHSLNNEKLFFGSGTQLSVL.

The genes are TRBV27 and TRBJ2-3; TRBD2 matches at 8 bases. Germline V lookup: CDR1 MNHEY, CDR2 SMNVEV (reference sequence). The CDR3 loop spans 18 amino acids. The V segment lost 5 bases and the J segment 0 bases; nucleotides outside the gene matches: 13. CDR3 loop: CASSPRLSGGTSTDTQYF. The CDR3 DNA reads as TGTGCCAGCAGTCCCCGACTGAGCGGGGGTACTAGCACAGATACGCAGTATTTT.

The rearrangement uses TRBV19 and TRBJ1-2; TRBD1 matches at 8 bases. The trim removed 0 bases at V and 2 bases at J, leaving 11 bases unmatched. Germline lookup yields CDR1 LNHDA and CDR2 SQIVND (reference sequence). The CDR3 length is 18 residues. The CDR3 reads CASSIDLVGQGINYGYTF. The CDR3 DNA reads TGTGCCAGTAGTATAGATTTAGTCGGACAGGGTATCAACTATGGCTACACCTTC.

Worth noting for this clone: A read error may account for a junction end that differs from germline. The rearrangement links TRBV7-9 to TRBJ2-7; weak D call: TRBD2 (6 bases). This CDR3 has 11 amino acids. CDR1 SEHNR and CDR2 FQNEAQ come from the germline V gene (reference sequence). DNA for the CDR3: TGTGCCAGCAGCCGGGGGTTGACAGTCGACTTC. Its protein product is CASSRGLTVDF. Supplemented by reference TRBV7-9 and TRBJ2-7, the full variable domain reads DTGVSQNPRHKITKRGQNVTFRCDPISEHNRLYWYRQTLGQGPEFLTYFQNEAQLEKSRLLSDRFSAERPKGSFSTLEIQRTEQGDSAMYLCASSRGLTVDFGPGTRLTVT.

V gene TRBV6-2 or TRBV6-3 combines with J gene TRBJ2-7, with D maybe TRBD2 (5 bases). CDR3 length: 14 amino acids. CDR1 MNHEY and CDR2 SVGEGT come from the germline V gene. With 4 bases removed from V and 3 bases from J, the gap between germline ends came to 13 bases. The CDR3 DNA reads TGTGCCAGCAGTTCCACCCGCCGGGACTACGAGCAGTACTTC. The encoded protein is CASSSTRRDYEQYF.

The CDR3 sequence is CASMPRGAKNIQYF. DNA of the CDR3: TGTGCCAGCATGCCCAGAGGAGCCAAAAACATTCAGTACTTC. This rearrangement joins TRBV28 to TRBJ2-4, with unresolved D. Trimming left V 7 bases short and J 0 bases short, with 10 bases between. This CDR3 comprises 14 residues. The V gene's germline CDR1 is MDHEN and CDR2 SYDVKM.

V and J are TRBV2 and TRBJ1-1; 7 nucleotides line up with TRBD1. Unmatched junction bases numbered 10, after V lost 6 bases and J lost 0 bases. CDR3 length: 16 residues. The V gene's germline CDR1 is SNHLY and CDR2 FYNNEI. CDR3 sequence: CASSGGRGPLNTEAFF. CDR3 in DNA: TGTGCCAGCAGCGGAGGAAGGGGGCCCCTGAACACTGAAGCTTTCTTT.

The gene calls are TRBV9 and TRBJ1-3, with 9 bases fitting TRBD1. From germline, CDR1 is SGDLS and CDR2 YYNGEE. With 0 bases clipped from V and 2 bases from J, the junction kept 6 bases outside the gene matches. The CDR3 totals 17 residues. This chain's CDR3 is CASSVAQQGAAGNTIYF. The CDR3 bases are TGTGCCAGCAGCGTAGCCCAACAGGGGGCGGCTGGAAACACCATATATTTT. Variable domain in full (rest from reference TRBV9 and TRBJ1-3): DSGVTQTPKHLITATGQRVTLRCSPRSGDLSVYWYQQSLDQGLQFLIQYYNGEERAKGNILERFSAQQFPDLHSELNLSSLELGDSALYFCASSVAQQGAAGNTIYFGEGSWLTVV.

Turning to this clone: At one boundary the junction diverges from the germline segment, which might be a read error. This sample includes further DNA sequences coding for the same CDR3. The rearrangement links TRBV6-4 to TRBJ2-2, with TRBD2 matching 8 bases. This CDR3 spans 15 amino acids. CDR1 is MRHNA, CDR2 SNTAGT, per germline. CDR3 protein: CASSDSSGDTGELFF. DNA of the CDR3: TGTGCCAGCAGTGACTCTAGCGGGGACACCGGAGAGCTGTTTTTT.

This rearrangement joins TRBV19 to TRBJ1-1; possibly TRBD1 for D (6 bases). Trimming shortened V by 1 base and J by 0 bases, and 18 bases separated the two germline ends. There are 18 residues in the CDR3. Per germline, CDR1 LNHDA and CDR2 SQIVND (reference sequence). The CDR3 loop is CASSIVWGRGELNTEAFF. DNA for the CDR3: TGTGCCAGTAGTATAGTGTGGGGGCGCGGTGAGTTGAACACTGAAGCTTTCTTT. Full variable domain (outside the CDR3, taken from reference TRBV19 and TRBJ1-1): DGGITQSPKYLFRKEGQNVTLSCEQNLNHDAMYWYRQDPGQGLRLIYYSQIVNDFQKGDIAEGYSVSREKKESFPLTVTSAQKNPTAFYLCASSIVWGRGELNTEAFFGQGTRLTVV.

The V and J genes are TRBV9 and TRBJ2-5, with 7 nucleotides matching TRBD2. J lost 1 base, V lost 4 bases, and 4 bases had no gene match. The CDR3 sequence is 14 residues long. Germline loops: CDR1 SGDLS, CDR2 YYNGEE. CDR3 DNA sequence: TGTGCCAGCAGCCCTAGCGGCACCCAAGAGACCCAGTACTTC. Translating it yields CASSPSGTQETQYF. Full variable domain (rest looked up from reference TRBV9 and TRBJ2-5): DSGVTQTPKHLITATGQRVTLRCSPRSGDLSVYWYQQSLDQGLQFLIQYYNGEERAKGNILERFSAQQFPDLHSELNLSSLELGDSALYFCASSPSGTQETQYFGPGTRLLVL.

The chain joins TRBV5-1 to TRBJ2-5; 9 nucleotides match TRBD2. J gave up 4 bases and V 1 base, and 5 bases lay outside the gene matches. The CDR3 is 15 amino acids. CDR1 is SGHRS and CDR2 is YFSETQ in the germline V gene. CDR3 bases: TGCGCCAGCAGCTTGAAAGCGGGGGGCGGAGAGACCCAGTACTTC. Translating gives CASSLKAGGGETQYF.

J is TRBJ1-2 and V is TRBV24-1, with 12 bases matching TRBD1. The germline V gene encodes CDR1 KGHDR and CDR2 SFDVKD. V gave up 7 bases and J gave up 7 bases; unmatched junction bases: 12. This CDR3 has 16 residues. The DNA of the CDR3 is TGTGCCACCAGCTCGGGCCCGGGACAGGGGGCGGTTGGCTACACCTTC. Its translation: CATSSGPGQGAVGYTF.

The V and J genes are TRBV5-1 and TRBJ2-1; 7 bases are shared with TRBD1. CDR3 length: 12 residues. The ends lost 4 bases at V and 5 bases at J; junction bases unmatched: 0. Germline V lookup: CDR1 SGHRS, CDR2 YFSETQ. The DNA of the CDR3 is TGCGCCAGCAGCGACAGGGACAATGAGCAGTTCTTC. Protein sequence: CASSDRDNEQFF. The entire variable domain, with the rest obtained from reference TRBV5-1 and TRBJ2-1, is as follows: KAGVTQTPRYLIKTRGQQVTLSCSPISGHRSVSWYQQTPGQGLQFLFEYFSETQRNKGNFPGRFSGRQFSNSRSEMNVSTLELGDSALYLCASSDRDNEQFFGPGTRLTVL.

This rearrangement joins TRBV6-5 to TRBJ2-7; 7 bases match TRBD1. Germline-derived CDR1 and CDR2 are MNHEY and SVGAGI. With 7 bases clipped from V and 2 bases from J, the junction kept 11 bases outside the gene matches. The CDR3 sequence is 15 residues long. The CDR3 reads CASTYRQGTAYEQYF. The CDR3 coding sequence is TGTGCCAGCACCTACCGACAGGGAACGGCCTACGAGCAGTACTTC.